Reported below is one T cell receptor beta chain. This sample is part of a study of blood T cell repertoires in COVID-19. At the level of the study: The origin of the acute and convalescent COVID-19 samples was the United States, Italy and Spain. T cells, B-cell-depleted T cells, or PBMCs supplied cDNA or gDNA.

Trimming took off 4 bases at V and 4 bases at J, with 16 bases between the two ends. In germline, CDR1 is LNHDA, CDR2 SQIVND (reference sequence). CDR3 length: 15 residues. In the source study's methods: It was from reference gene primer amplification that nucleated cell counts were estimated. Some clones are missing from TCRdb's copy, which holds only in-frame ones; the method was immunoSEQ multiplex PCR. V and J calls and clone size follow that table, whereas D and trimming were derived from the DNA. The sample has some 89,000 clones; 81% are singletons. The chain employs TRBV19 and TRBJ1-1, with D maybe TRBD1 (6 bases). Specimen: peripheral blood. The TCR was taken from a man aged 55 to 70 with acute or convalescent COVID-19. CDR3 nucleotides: TGTGCCAGTAGTACCATGACAGGAAGGAGCACTGAAGCTTTCTTT. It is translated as CASSTMTGRSTEAFF.